This T cell receptor beta chain was captured in a study of CD8+ T cells in alopecia areata. Germline V gene sequence: CDR1 SGHDN, CDR2 FVKESK. The CDR3 is 14 residues long. The junction had 3 bases not matched to a gene; V was cut back by 0 bases and J by 8 bases. The treatment denotes: oral pan-JAK inhibitor, 5-10 mg twice daily. Lesional scalp tissue (obtained by punch biopsy) and peripheral blood were collected from alopecia areata patients. Extracted RNA was reverse transcribed into cDNA, the sequencing template. Clones were sequenced by immunoSEQ multiplex PCR, and TCRdb holds only the in-frame ones, with some missing. Counted here are about 100,000 clones, about 61% occurring once; the ten biggest clones make up over 15%. A note on this clone: The antigen is unknown.

General study results and limits: Among the top 100, expanded CD8+ clones, as well as scalp clonality, were significantly decreased by tofacitinib. Only a single nonresponder existed, so baseline CD8+ expansion links stay unclear.

The chain carries TRBV14 and TRBJ2-1; TRBD1 aligns across 8 bases. This sequence originates from a human donor with alopecia areata. The sequencing here drew on CD8+ T cells sorted from blood, taken between weeks 55 and 65, from a patient treated with tofacitinib. CDR3 region: CASSQDVTGDEQFF. In DNA form, the CDR3 reads TGTGCCAGCAGCCAAGATGTGACAGGGGATGAGCAGTTCTTC.